This entry lists 12 T cell receptor beta chains sequenced from one sample in a study of T cell responses to AZD1222 COVID-19 vaccine. Assay: immunoSEQ multiplex PCR; the TCRdb copy retains only in-frame clones and omits some. The sample consists of some 80,000 clones, about nine tenths of them appearing once. Sequencing was performed on peripheral blood, taken 28 days after the second AZD1222 dose. The receptors derive from an adult who received the AZD1222 COVID-19 vaccine.

V gene TRBV3-1 (or the pseudogene TRBV3-2) combines with J gene TRBJ1-4; TRBD1 agrees at 9 bases. The CDR3 has 16 amino acids. Germline CDR1 and CDR2: LGHDT and YNNKEL (reference sequence). J gave up 8 bases and V 0 bases, and 7 bases lay outside the gene matches. CDR3 sequence reads: CASSQDGQGKWEKLFF. The CDR3 bases are TGTGCCAGCAGCCAAGATGGACAGGGGAAGTGGGAAAAACTGTTTTTT.

CDR3 nucleotides: TGTGCCAGCAGCCAAGATCGAGGGACAGGCAACACTGAAGCTTTCTTT. It encodes CASSQDRGTGNTEAFF. The gene calls are TRBV4-2 and TRBJ1-1; 8 bases align to TRBD1. The V segment lost 0 bases and the J segment 2 bases; nucleotides outside the gene matches: 5. Germline assignment: CDR1 LGHNA and CDR2 YNFKEQ. The CDR3 extends over 16 amino acids.

This clone showed up just once. V usage is TRBV12-5 and J usage is TRBJ2-3; no reliable D call. CDR3 size: 12 residues. The germline V gene encodes CDR1 LGHNT and CDR2 FRNRAP. V was clipped by 2 bases and J by 4 bases, with 4 bases between them. The CDR3 DNA sequence: TGTGCTAGTGGTTTGTCCCCAGATACGCAGTATTTT. Its protein product is CASGLSPDTQYF.

The V gene is TRBV3-1 (or the pseudogene TRBV3-2), the J gene TRBJ2-2; D gene unclear. The CDR3 extends over 15 amino acids. The V gene's germline CDR1 is LGHDT and CDR2 YNNKEL (reference sequence). V gave up 1 base and J gave up 4 bases, with 10 bases separating them. The CDR3 loop is CASSQALEGTGELFF. DNA for the CDR3: TGTGCCAGCAGCCAAGCCCTGGAAGGCACCGGGGAGCTGTTTTTT.

CDR3 region: CASSPRSGRGETQYF. CDR3 DNA: TGTGCCAGCAGCCCCCGAAGCGGTCGAGGTGAGACCCAGTACTTC. The rearrangement joins TRBV7-2 to TRBJ2-5, with D perhaps TRBD2 (5 bases). The CDR3 sequence is 15 residues long. The V and J ends lost 5 bases and 5 bases respectively, with 18 bases between them. Germline CDR1 is SGHTA and CDR2 is FQGNSA.

This rearrangement joins TRBV9 to TRBJ2-3; TRBD2 agrees at 14 bases. The length of the CDR3 is 17 residues. With V trimmed by 4 bases and J by 4 bases, 8 bases remained unmatched. Germline CDR1 SGDLS, CDR2 YYNGEE. CDR3 nucleotides: TGTGCCAGCAGCCGCGGGACTAGCGGGGGTTTCTCAGATACGCAGTATTTT. It translates to CASSRGTSGGFSDTQYF.

V is TRBV5-8 and J is TRBJ2-1, with D unresolved. V was shortened by 0 bases and J by 13 bases, with 20 bases between the two germline ends. This CDR3 is 15 amino acids long. Germline CDR1 reads SGHTS; CDR2 reads YDEGEE. The CDR3 DNA reads as TGTGCCAGCAGCTTGGCCTGGGTGGTCGGTGCTGAACAGTTCTTC. Translated: CASSLAWVVGAEQFF.

This clone was seen just once. J is TRBJ1-5 and V is TRBV4-2, with 7 bases lining up with TRBD1. The germline CDR1 and CDR2 sequences are LGHNA and YNFKEQ. The CDR3 covers 18 residues. Trimming removed 4 bases from V and 0 bases from J; junction bases left unmatched: 12. In nucleotides, the CDR3 is TGTGCCAGCAGCCCCGGGACAGTGCCCTGGAATAGCAATCAGCCCCAGCATTTT. Its translation is CASSPGTVPWNSNQPQHF.

This chain joins TRBV24-1 and TRBJ1-5, with D possibly TRBD1 on 6 matching bases. Germline CDR1 and CDR2: KGHDR and SFDVKD. V was clipped by 4 bases and J by 2 bases, with 17 bases between them. The CDR3 sequence is 17 residues long. Here the CDR3 reads CATSDQRRGAGNQPQHF. The CDR3 DNA is TGTGCCACCAGTGACCAAAGGAGGGGGGCTGGCAATCAGCCCCAGCATTTT.

The chain links TRBV18 to TRBJ2-5; D remains unclear. The CDR3 sequence is 14 residues long. V lost 0 bases to trimming and J lost 4 bases, with 9 bases between them. Looked up from germline, CDR1 is KGHSH and CDR2 is LQKENI. The CDR3 coding sequence is TGTGCCAGCTCACCACCTGGACGACCAGAGACCCAGTACTTC. Translated, it gives CASSPPGRPETQYF.

The genes are TRBV20-1 and TRBJ2-3; possibly TRBD1 or TRBD2 for D (5 bases each). Germline CDR1 and CDR2: DFQATT and SNEGSKA (reference sequence). Deletions cut 3 bases from V and 0 bases from J, with 10 bases between. CDR3 length: 14 residues. The CDR3 nucleotides are TGCAGTGCTAGTGGGGGTGCTAGCACAGATACGCAGTATTTT. As protein: CSASGGASTDTQYF.

The chain is built from TRBV13 and TRBJ2-1; 15 bases line up with TRBD2. The length of the CDR3 is 23 residues. The J segment lost 6 bases and the V segment lost 5 bases, leaving 26 bases of the junction unmatched. The germline V gene encodes CDR1 PRHDT and CDR2 FYEKMQ (reference sequence). The CDR3 protein is CASSPQGGAPRARTSGGGNEQFF. DNA of the CDR3: TGTGCCAGCAGCCCCCAAGGCGGCGCCCCGAGGGCCCGGACTAGCGGGGGGGGCAATGAGCAGTTCTTC.